Shown below are 28 T cell receptor beta chains from a single sample sequenced in a study of CXCR3-negative and CXCR3-positive naive CD8 T cells. Libraries were UMI-labeled 5' RACE TRB cDNA. TCRdb re-analyzed the 5' RACE reads; it lists each CDR3 protein once, without DNA. The sample has roughly 100,000 distinct CDR3 sequences; the top ten hold 0.35% to 0.4%. Study-wide results and caveats: Naive cells with CXCR3 showed TRB CDR3s that were more hydrophobic than those in CXCR3-negative naive cells.

Their antigens remain unidentified. Sequenced: naive CXCR3+ CD8+ T cells from blood. Subset reported: CD45RO-CCR7+CD27+CD95- naive CD8+ T cells expressing CXCR3 (TNR3+). All receptors derive from a human donor in good health. Some clones in this sample may be carry-over from other donors' samples.

This sequence joins TRBV5-1 and TRBJ1-5; TCRdb designates TRBD1, a call that cannot be tested without DNA. CDR1 and CDR2 from the germline V gene are SGHRS and YFSETQ. This CDR3 is built from 16 residues. The CDR3 region is CASSLGTGEREQPQHF.

The rearrangement links TRBV14 to TRBJ1-1. Germline values: CDR1 SGHDN, CDR2 FVKESK. There are 14 residues in the CDR3. The chain's CDR3 is CASSQDAMNTEAFF.

This sequence joins TRBV19 and TRBJ2-1. This CDR3 comprises 14 residues. From germline, CDR1 is LNHDA and CDR2 SQIVND (reference sequence). This CDR3 is CASSKTLSYNEQFF.

CDR3 sequence reads: CASSEPGTALQETQYF. V usage is TRBV6-1 and J usage is TRBJ2-5; TCRdb selects TRBD1, and the lack of DNA leaves this call unchecked. Per germline, CDR1 MNHNS and CDR2 SASEGT. This CDR3 region has 16 residues.

This sequence joins TRBV7-3 and TRBJ2-1; TCRdb names TRBD1, which stays unverified in the absence of DNA. CDR1 is SGHTA and CDR2 is FQGTGA in the germline V gene. The CDR3 runs to 14 residues. CDR3: CASSQGQGYNEQFF. The complete variable domain, with remaining parts taken from reference TRBV7-3 and TRBJ2-1, reads GAGVSQTPSNKVTEKGKYVELRCDPISGHTALYWYRQSLGQGPEFLIYFQGTGAADDSGLPNDRFFAVRPEGSVSTLKIQRTERGDSAVYLCASSQGQGYNEQFFGPGTRLTVL.

This chain connects TRBV7-6 to TRBJ2-4; TCRdb reports TRBD1, a call that lacks DNA to check it against. The V gene's germline CDR1 is SGHVS and CDR2 FNYEAQ. The length of the CDR3 is 15 residues. CDR3 region: CASSLTGGDGNIQYF.

The chain uses TRBV28 and TRBJ2-1; TCRdb indicates TRBD2, and absent DNA this call remains unverified. In germline, CDR1 is MDHEN, CDR2 SYDVKM. The CDR3 runs 15 residues. The CDR3 region is CASSPAVSSYNEQFF.

The chain recombines TRBV6-2 or TRBV6-3 with TRBJ2-5; TCRdb returns TRBD1, unconfirmable since there is no DNA. This CDR3 contains 16 residues. The germline V gene encodes CDR1 MNHEY and CDR2 SVGEGT. The CDR3 protein is CASSYESGLGVETQYF.

The rearrangement links TRBV6-6 to TRBJ1-1. The CDR3 is 15 amino acids. The V gene's germline CDR1 is MNHNY and CDR2 SVGAGI (reference sequence). CDR3 sequence: CASSYSVGENTEAFF.

The rearrangement joins TRBV27 to TRBJ2-5; absent DNA, TCRdb's TRBD1 call cannot be checked. The germline V gene has CDR1 MNHEY and CDR2 SMNVEV (reference sequence). The CDR3 contains 13 residues. CDR3 in amino acids: CASSLQGVETQYF.

This chain joins TRBV7-2 and TRBJ2-7; the TCRdb call, TRBD2, lacks DNA for checking. This CDR3 is built from 15 residues. CDR1 SGHTA and CDR2 FQGNSA come from the germline V gene. This chain's CDR3 is CASSTSGLPTYEQYF.

The genes are TRBV11-2 and TRBJ2-3. Germline V gene sequence: CDR1 SGHAT, CDR2 FQNNGV. The length of the CDR3 is 16 residues. CDR3 loop: CASSLGVSSSTDTQYF. The full variable domain, completed using reference TRBV11-2 and TRBJ2-3, is EAGVAQSPRYKIIEKRQSVAFWCNPISGHATLYWYQQILGQGPKLLIQFQNNGVVDDSQLPKDRFSAERLKGVDSTLKIQPAKLEDSAVYLCASSLGVSSSTDTQYFGPGTRLTVL.

The chain joins TRBV19 to TRBJ1-5. The germline gives CDR1 LNHDA, CDR2 SQIVND (reference sequence). This CDR3 region has 15 residues. The CDR3 loop is CASSIEEYSNQPQHF.

The chain employs TRBV5-6 and TRBJ1-1. The V gene's germline CDR1 is SGHDT and CDR2 YYEEEE. The CDR3 runs 13 residues. CDR3 sequence: CASSFFGVVEAFF.

The chain is built from TRBV4-3 and TRBJ2-2. Germline CDR1 is LGHNA and CDR2 is YSLEER. The CDR3 extends over 15 amino acids. The CDR3 loop is CASSETSGYTGELFF.

The chain joins TRBV12-3 or TRBV12-4 to TRBJ2-5. The CDR3 has 14 residues. The chain's CDR3 is CASSTGSYQETQYF.

The rearrangement links TRBV6-2 or TRBV6-3 to TRBJ2-5; TCRdb selects TRBD1, and the lack of DNA leaves this call unchecked. The CDR3 is 18 amino acids. Germline CDR1 is MNHEY and CDR2 is SVGEGT. The CDR3 is CASSYADGPWPHQETQYF.

This chain connects TRBV5-1 to TRBJ2-7. This CDR3 spans 15 amino acids. Germline V gene sequence: CDR1 SGHRS, CDR2 YFSETQ. The CDR3 region is CASSLVGTDSYEQYF.

The chain is built from TRBV29-1 and TRBJ2-1; TCRdb picks TRBD1, but there is no DNA to check that call. The CDR3 runs to 15 residues. CDR1 is SQVTM, CDR2 ANQGSEA, per germline. The CDR3 protein is CSVVGSDRIYNEQFF.

This chain joins TRBV6-2 or TRBV6-3 and TRBJ2-1; lacking DNA, the TRBD2 call made by TCRdb goes unchecked. Germline V gives CDR1 MNHEY, CDR2 SVGEGT. The CDR3 is made up of 17 amino acids. The CDR3 reads CASSKPPGTSGRGEQFF.

The CDR3 protein is CASSLGGDLGAEAFF. The chain carries TRBV5-1 and TRBJ1-1. There are 15 residues in the CDR3. Germline CDR1 SGHRS, CDR2 YFSETQ.

V usage is TRBV4-3 and J usage is TRBJ1-6; TCRdb names TRBD1, which stays unverified in the absence of DNA. This CDR3 contains 15 residues. Per the germline V gene, CDR1 is LGHNA and CDR2 is YSLEER. Here the CDR3 reads CASSQDTGRHSPLHF.

The V and J genes are TRBV6-2 or TRBV6-3 and TRBJ2-7; TCRdb designates TRBD1, a call that cannot be tested without DNA. This CDR3 is 16 amino acids long. Germline V CDR1 and CDR2: MNHEY, SVGEGT. The CDR3 reads CASSYPSGQGIYEQYF.

The chain joins TRBV20-1 to TRBJ2-7; no DNA is available, so the TRBD1 call from TCRdb remains unchecked. CDR1 is DFQATT and CDR2 is SNEGSKA in the germline V gene (reference sequence). This CDR3 spans 13 amino acids. The CDR3 loop is CSARGRLRSEQYF.

This chain links TRBV7-2 with TRBJ2-3; without DNA, the TCRdb call of TRBD2 cannot be checked. The CDR3 contains 12 residues. The germline V gene has CDR1 SGHTA and CDR2 FQGNSA. CDR3 sequence reads: CASSLDLAGAPF.

V is TRBV7-8 and J is TRBJ1-5; the TRBD1 assignment by TCRdb is unverifiable without DNA. Per the germline V gene, CDR1 is SGHVS and CDR2 is FQNEAQ. CDR3 size: 15 residues. The CDR3 protein is CASSPLVNSNQPQHF.

The CDR3 sequence: CASSSREGTGELFF. J is TRBJ2-2 and V is TRBV12-3 or TRBV12-4; TCRdb calls TRBD2, which cannot be checked without DNA. The CDR3 totals 14 residues.

This sequence joins TRBV5-1 and TRBJ2-7; lacking DNA, the TRBD1 call made by TCRdb goes unchecked. Looked up from germline, CDR1 is SGHRS and CDR2 is YFSETQ. The CDR3 is 16 residues long. CDR3 residues: CASSLGQGIFSYEQYF.